This T cell receptor beta chain was profiled in a study of blood T cell repertoires in COVID-19. A remark on this clone: Distinct nucleotide sequences in the sample also encode this CDR3.

The protocol was immunoSEQ multiplex PCR, while the TCRdb copy is restricted to in-frame clones and leaves out a portion. The sample shows some 41,000 clones, 85% to 90% of them seen only once. Material: peripheral blood. The sequence came from a human donor in a cohort sampled during active COVID-19.

Here the CDR3 reads CASSDSSGGADTQYF. In nucleotides, the CDR3 is TGTGCCAGCAGTGACTCTAGCGGGGGGGCCGATACGCAGTATTTT. This chain joins TRBV6-4 and TRBJ2-3; 11 positions match TRBD2. This CDR3 region has 15 residues. Germline CDR1 is MRHNA and CDR2 is SNTAGT. V shed 0 bases and J 6 bases; nucleotides not matched to a gene: 2.